The clone carrying this T cell receptor (beta chain) was observed many times. The target antigen is unknown. The V end was cut by 1 base, the J end by 2 bases, with 10 bases between. Germline CDR1 is SGHVS and CDR2 is FNYEAQ. CDR3 length: 15 residues. The entry originates in a study of human T cells and chemical hapten exposure. Whole-study context: Patch tests delivered 0.01% DPC to the upper back and were evaluated at 6 days. Study results and caveats: Donors' alopecia may make their immune response differ from healthy people's.

Individual cDNA molecules in this library carried unique molecular identifiers. TCRdb independently ran MiXCR on the RACE reads; one entry per CDR3 protein. The sample includes around 110,000 distinct CDR3 sequences, approximately 10% of them seen just once. Time point specified: patch test 3, about 24 weeks after DPC sensitization. Treatment described: therapeutic diphenylcyclopropenone sensitization with weekly scalp DPC. The sample consisted of whole blood, taken in connection with sensitization to the hapten diphenylcyclopropenone (DPC). This sequence joins TRBV7-6 and TRBJ2-3; D unresolved. This TCR was sampled from a woman aged 45-65 years with alopecia areata. Some clones in this sample may be carry-over from other donors' samples. The CDR3 loop is CASSLGFGVTDTQYF. In nucleotides, the CDR3 is TGTGCCAGCAGCTTAGGGTTTGGAGTCACAGATACGCAGTATTTT. The full variable domain, rest sourced from reference TRBV7-6 and TRBJ2-3, is GAGVSQSPRYKVTKRGQDVALRCDPISGHVSLYWYRQALGQGPEFLTYFNYEAQQDKSGLPNDRFSAERPEGSISTLTIQRTEQRDSAMYRCASSLGFGVTDTQYFGPGTRLTVL.